This T cell receptor (beta chain) was profiled in a study of patients and donors after allogeneic stem cell transplantation. Via MiXCR, TCRdb re-called the RT-PCR reads, giving one row per CDR3 protein. The profile covers 200,000 to 250,000 distinct CDR3 sequences, with 11% to 15% appearing a single time and 11% taken by the ten largest. This clonotype was detected many times. The germline V and J ends were trimmed by 6 bases and 10 bases, with 23 bases remaining between them. Germline V lookup: CDR1 SGHTA, CDR2 FQGNSA. This CDR3 is 15 amino acids long. Sequencing was done on a sample of blood, either unsorted or a sorted T cell fraction (not recorded which). The rearrangement joins TRBV7-2 to TRBJ2-3; a possible D gene is TRBD2 (5 bases). This TCR came from a human donor who was either an allogeneic HSCT recipient or a stem cell or donor lymphocyte infusion donor (not recorded which). It is not recorded whose cells these are; they may come from a transplant donor. The CDR3, as DNA: TGTGCCAGCAGATCCACCCCGGGGATAGCGAGTTCGCAGTATTTT. Its protein product is CASRSTPGIASSQYF.